Below, 9 T cell receptor beta chains from the same sample are listed, as sequenced in a study of blood T cells in healthy people across ages. Next came a second PCR, run for roughly 7 to 12 cycles, which used a sample-barcoded 5' primer along with a J-beta primer mix. TCRdb processed the 5' RACE reads anew with MiXCR; each CDR3 protein has one entry. The sample includes about 1.6 million distinct CDR3 sequences, around 36% of them seen just once. Sequencing was done on a sample of blood. The receptors originated from a woman aged 25-40 years in good health.

The chain is built from TRBV9 and TRBJ2-1; 8 bases line up with TRBD2. Germline assignment: CDR1 SGDLS and CDR2 YYNGEE. This CDR3 is 15 amino acids long. Trimming took 4 bases from V and 6 from J; bases not matched to a gene: 9. As DNA, the CDR3 is TGTGCCAGCAGCCGGGCGGGGACTAGGAGCAATGAGCAGTTCTTC. Translation gives CASSRAGTRSNEQFF.

There are a few counts of this clonotype. The chain joins TRBV29-1 to TRBJ2-5; D is uncertain. The germline gives CDR1 SQVTM, CDR2 ANQGSEA. V lost 1 base and J 2 bases, leaving 5 bases between the germline ends. The CDR3 covers 12 residues. The CDR3 spells CSVEVGQETQYF. CDR3 in DNA: TGCAGCGTTGAAGTGGGGCAAGAGACCCAGTACTTC.

V is TRBV5-4 and J is TRBJ2-7; TRBD1 matches 7 bases. Germline V gives CDR1 SGHNT, CDR2 YYREEE (reference sequence). The CDR3 covers 13 residues. Trimming cost V 5 bases and J 5 bases; bases outside gene matches: 7. CDR3 sequence (DNA): TGTGCCAGCAGTAGACAGGGTGTCCACGAGCAGTACTTC. It codes for CASSRQGVHEQYF.

Of note for this clonotype: An end of the junction differs from the germline gene, which may be a read error. The chain couples TRBV6-1 to TRBJ1-2; D remains ambiguous. The CDR3 contains 13 residues. Germline lookup yields CDR1 MNHNS and CDR2 SASEGT. CDR3 coding DNA: TGTGCCAGCAGTGAAGGGCACTCCTATGGCTGCACCTTC. It specifies CASSEGHSYGCTF.

This clonotype turned up a few times. The V call is TRBV20-1, the J call TRBJ2-7, with TRBD1 identical over 9 bases. Germline V gene lookup returns CDR1 DFQATT and CDR2 SNEGSKA (reference sequence). The V segment lost 1 base and the J segment 4 bases; nucleotides outside the gene matches: 5. The CDR3 totals 14 residues. CDR3 residues: CSARAQGAGYEQYF. CDR3 bases: TGCAGTGCTAGAGCACAGGGGGCGGGTTACGAGCAGTACTTC.

V gene TRBV30 combines with J gene TRBJ1-2; 8 bases line up with TRBD1. The CDR3 spans 15 residues. In germline, CDR1 is GTSNPN, CDR2 SVGIG (reference sequence). Trimming removed 0 bases from V and 6 bases from J; junction bases left unmatched: 9. The CDR3 sequence: CAWSVQAGGENGYTF. The CDR3 bases are TGTGCCTGGAGTGTACAAGCAGGGGGCGAGAATGGCTACACCTTC.

This clonotype was seen a few times. A much larger clone differs from this one at a single base, so this may be a read error. The chain has TRBV6-5 and TRBJ2-3; D is unresolved. The CDR3 spans 11 residues. Germline values: CDR1 MNHEY, CDR2 SVGAGI. V was trimmed by 7 bases and J by 2 bases, leaving 4 bases between them. The CDR3 sequence: CASTPTDTQYF. CDR3 nucleotide sequence: TGTGCCAGCACCCCCACAGATACGCAGTATTTT.

This chain connects TRBV18 to TRBJ2-2; D unresolved. Deletions cut 3 bases from V and 1 base from J, with 6 bases between. Germline CDR1 KGHSH, CDR2 LQKENI. This CDR3 region has 14 residues. The CDR3 spells CASSPLRNTGELFF. CDR3 nucleotide sequence: TGTGCCAGCTCACCGCTCAGGAACACCGGGGAGCTGTTTTTT.

Only a few counts were recorded for this clonotype. The genes are TRBV7-2 and TRBJ1-4, with a tentative D call TRBD1 (5 bases). The germline V and J ends were trimmed by 2 bases and 11 bases, with 9 bases remaining between them. CDR1 is SGHTA, CDR2 FQGNSA, per germline. CDR3 size: 12 residues. For the CDR3, the DNA is TGTGCCAGCAGCTTATGGGGCTCTAAACTGTTTTTT. Protein sequence: CASSLWGSKLFF.